The clone carrying this T cell receptor beta chain has only one observation. What it binds is unknown. Indicated treatment: 19 received Ad26.COV2.S at low or high dose, single or two shots; roughly five received placebo; per-sample allocation not given. Samples analyzed were those drawn on day 63 after the first vaccine or placebo injection. These data originate in a study of Ad26.COV2.S vaccination and SARS-CoV-2 variants. Study-wide results and caveats: The study found similar non-spike TCR breadth in vaccine and placebo recipients.

Assay: immunoSEQ multiplex PCR; the TCRdb copy retains only in-frame clones and omits some. The table records over 400,000 clones, around 92% of them present only once. The source of this sequence is a person aged 18 to 65 who received the Ad26.COV2.S COVID-19 vaccine or a placebo. Here the sequenced sample was peripheral blood, taken in a trial of Ad26.COV2.S vaccine versus placebo.

The CDR3 region is CASSVAPSGVITYEQYF. CDR3 DNA: TGTGCCAGCAGCGTAGCCCCTAGCGGGGTCATTACCTACGAGCAGTACTTC. The chain combines TRBV9 with TRBJ2-7, with 9 positions matching TRBD2. Looked up from germline, CDR1 is SGDLS and CDR2 is YYNGEE. The CDR3 totals 17 residues. V was pared by 0 bases and J by 2 bases, with 9 bases of the junction left unmatched.